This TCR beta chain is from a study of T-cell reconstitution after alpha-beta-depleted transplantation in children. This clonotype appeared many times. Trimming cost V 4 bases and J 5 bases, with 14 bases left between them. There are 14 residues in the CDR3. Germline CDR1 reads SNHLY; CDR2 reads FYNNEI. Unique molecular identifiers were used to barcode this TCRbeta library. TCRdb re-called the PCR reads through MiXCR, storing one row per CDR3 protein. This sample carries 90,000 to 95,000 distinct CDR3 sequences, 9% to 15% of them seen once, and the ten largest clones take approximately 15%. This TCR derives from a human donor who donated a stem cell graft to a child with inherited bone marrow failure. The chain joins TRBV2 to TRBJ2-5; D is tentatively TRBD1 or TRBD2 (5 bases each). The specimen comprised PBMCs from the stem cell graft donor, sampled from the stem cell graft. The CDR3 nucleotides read TGTGCCAGCAGTGGGGGACCGACCCGCGAGACCCAGTACTTC. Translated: CASSGGPTRETQYF. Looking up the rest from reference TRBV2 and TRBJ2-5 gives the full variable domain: EPEVTQTPSHQVTQMGQEVILRCVPISNHLYFYWYRQILGQKVEFLVSFYNNEISEKSEIFDDQFSVERPDGSNFTLKIRSTKLEDSAMYFCASSGGPTRETQYFGPGTRLLVL.